Listed below are T cell receptor beta chains from one sample, sequenced in a study of T cells in Graves' hyperthyroidism and ophthalmopathy. One entry per CDR3 protein results from TCRdb running MiXCR on the multiplex PCR reads. The sample lists 550,000 to 850,000 distinct CDR3 sequences, approximately 18% occurring once. Sequenced material: blood. Receptor source: a woman aged 50 to 60 with Graves' hyperthyroidism that later progressed to Graves' ophthalmopathy. Each CDR3 is given with its conserved first and last residue. Each record gives: V gene, clone size, J gene, D gene, CDR3 protein, CDR3 DNA. The D gene is left open where the match is weak. Rows may omit the clone size; those that give it use once, few, many or a size class.

v_call: TRBV10-3; clone_size: few; j_call: TRBJ1-2; d_call: -; cdr3_aa: CAINRGPNGYTF; cdr3_nt: TGTGCCATCAATCGGGGGCCCAATGGCTACACCTTC
v_call: TRBV2; clone_size: many; j_call: TRBJ2-1; d_call: TRBD2; cdr3_aa: CASLPRSGGAGEQFF; cdr3_nt: TGTGCCAGCCTCCCTAGGAGCGGGGGGGCCGGGGAGCAGTTCTTC
v_call: TRBV11-3; clone_size: many; j_call: TRBJ2-1; d_call: TRBD2; cdr3_aa: CASSLEPGGYNEQFF; cdr3_nt: TGTGCCAGCAGCTTAGAACCGGGGGGCTACAATGAGCAGTTCTTC
v_call: TRBV9; clone_size: many; j_call: TRBJ1-6; d_call: -; cdr3_aa: CASSVDGRFTPLHF; cdr3_nt: TGTGCCAGCAGCGTAGATGGGCGGTTTACACCCCTCCACTTT
v_call: TRBV5-1; clone_size: few; j_call: TRBJ2-5; d_call: -; cdr3_aa: CASSLKYQETQYF; cdr3_nt: TGCGCCAGCAGCTTGAAGTACCAAGAGACCCAGTACTTC
v_call: TRBV2; clone_size: many; j_call: TRBJ1-1; d_call: -; cdr3_aa: CASTPLTVMSTEAFF; cdr3_nt: TGTGCCAGCACCCCCCTGACCGTTATGAGCACTGAAGCTTTCTTT
v_call: TRBV7-8; clone_size: many; j_call: TRBJ2-3; d_call: TRBD2; cdr3_aa: CASSLVVGGSTDTQYF; cdr3_nt: TGTGCCAGCAGCTTAGTTGTGGGGGGGAGCACAGATACGCAGTATTTT
v_call: TRBV15; clone_size: -; j_call: TRBJ2-1; d_call: TRBD2; cdr3_aa: CATSRTSAGSSYNEQFF; cdr3_nt: TGTGCCACCAGTCGGACTAGCGCGGGAAGCTCCTACAATGAGCAGTTCTTC
v_call: TRBV2; clone_size: many; j_call: TRBJ2-1; d_call: TRBD1; cdr3_aa: CASSPSTGEHEQFF; cdr3_nt: TGTGCCAGCAGTCCATCGACAGGGGAGCATGAGCAGTTCTTC
v_call: TRBV20-1; clone_size: -; j_call: TRBJ2-1; d_call: TRBD2; cdr3_aa: CSASFPAGGYNEQFF; cdr3_nt: TGCAGTGCTAGTTTTCCCGCGGGGGGTTACAATGAGCAGTTCTTC
v_call: TRBV5-1; clone_size: once; j_call: TRBJ2-3; d_call: TRBD2; cdr3_aa: CASSYEATSIKDTQYF; cdr3_nt: TGCGCCAGCAGCTACGAGGCGACTAGCATTAAGGATACGCAGTATTTT
v_call: TRBV14; clone_size: -; j_call: TRBJ2-2; d_call: TRBD1; cdr3_aa: CASSRPTVRGRRTGELFF; cdr3_nt: TGTGCCAGCAGCCGGCCAACCGTCAGGGGGCGACGCACCGGGGAGCTGTTTTTT
v_call: TRBV14; clone_size: -; j_call: TRBJ2-5; d_call: TRBD2; cdr3_aa: CASSHDGTSGGKETQYF; cdr3_nt: TGTGCCAGCAGCCACGACGGGACTAGCGGGGGGAAAGAGACCCAGTACTTC
v_call: TRBV3-1; clone_size: many; j_call: TRBJ1-3; d_call: -; cdr3_aa: CASKSGGTGNTIYF; cdr3_nt: TGTGCCAGCAAGTCGGGAGGGACCGGAAACACCATATATTTT
v_call: TRBV24-1; clone_size: -; j_call: TRBJ1-2; d_call: TRBD1; cdr3_aa: CATRGTEPHYGYTF; cdr3_nt: TGTGCCACGAGGGGGACAGAACCACACTATGGCTACACCTTC
v_call: TRBV6-1; clone_size: few; j_call: TRBJ2-7; d_call: TRBD1; cdr3_aa: CASRKGQGNNEQYF; cdr3_nt: TGTGCCAGCAGAAAAGGACAGGGTAACAACGAGCAGTACTTC
v_call: TRBV7-2; clone_size: many; j_call: TRBJ2-5; d_call: TRBD1; cdr3_aa: CASSQRQGARETQYF; cdr3_nt: TGTGCCAGCAGTCAACGACAGGGGGCGAGGGAGACCCAGTACTTC
v_call: TRBV20-1; clone_size: few; j_call: TRBJ2-5; d_call: TRBD2; cdr3_aa: CSASLTSGQETQYF; cdr3_nt: TGCAGTGCTAGCCTCACTAGCGGACAAGAGACCCAGTACTTC
v_call: TRBV30; clone_size: -; j_call: TRBJ2-2; d_call: TRBD1; cdr3_aa: CAWMKPGQGIGELFF; cdr3_nt: TGTGCCTGGATGAAACCGGGACAGGGCATCGGGGAGCTGTTTTTT
v_call: TRBV7-9; clone_size: few; j_call: TRBJ2-1; d_call: -; cdr3_aa: CASSFAETSYNEQFF; cdr3_nt: TGTGCCAGCAGCTTTGCAGAAACCTCCTACAATGAGCAGTTCTTC
v_call: TRBV5-1; clone_size: many; j_call: TRBJ1-2; d_call: TRBD1; cdr3_aa: CASSLAQGVDGYTF; cdr3_nt: TGCGCCAGCAGCTTGGCGCAGGGGGTCGACGGCTACACCTTC
v_call: TRBV20-1; clone_size: -; j_call: TRBJ1-5; d_call: -; cdr3_aa: CSARGPGYDQPQHF; cdr3_nt: TGCAGTGCTAGGGGACCGGGATATGATCAGCCCCAGCATTTT
v_call: TRBV18; clone_size: few; j_call: TRBJ1-5; d_call: TRBD1; cdr3_aa: CASSPTDRGLDQPQHF; cdr3_nt: TGTGCCAGCTCACCCACCGACAGGGGACTGGATCAGCCCCAGCATTTT
v_call: TRBV5-1; clone_size: -; j_call: TRBJ2-5; d_call: -; cdr3_aa: CASGWRGGEETQYF; cdr3_nt: TGCGCCAGCGGCTGGAGGGGGGGCGAAGAGACCCAGTACTTC
v_call: TRBV4-1; clone_size: -; j_call: TRBJ1-2; d_call: -; cdr3_aa: CASSQALVRGADGYTF; cdr3_nt: TGCGCCAGCAGCCAAGCCCTGGTAAGGGGAGCAGACGGCTACACCTTC
v_call: TRBV7-8; clone_size: many; j_call: TRBJ2-7; d_call: -; cdr3_aa: CASSFRDLSYEQYF; cdr3_nt: TGTGCCAGCAGCTTCCGGGACTTATCCTACGAGCAGTACTTC